This T cell receptor beta chain was sequenced in a study of blood T cell repertoires in COVID-19. Participants came from some 23 US areas, aged roughly 18 to 95 years. Clinical history as reported by participants underpinned cohort assignment. Shortly before study entry, within 2 weeks, exposed participants had met a COVID-19 case. In the authors' methods: Amplification with reference gene primers provided the estimates of nucleated cell counts. Here immunoSEQ multiplex PCR was the method, and the copy in TCRdb shows in-frame clones only, minus some. V and J calls and clone size come straight from that table; D and trimming were deduced from the DNA. The table lists hundreds of thousands of clones, around 85% of them singletons, with about 2% in the top ten. Only a few counts were recorded for this clone. The CDR3 runs to 14 residues. V shed 5 bases, J shed 6 bases, and the junction held 6 bases outside the gene matches. Germline V lookup: CDR1 SGHTA, CDR2 FQGTGA.

Sequencing was carried out using PBMCs or T cells enriched from blood (not recorded which). The chain joins TRBV7-3 to TRBJ1-1, with 10 bases aligning to TRBD1. This receptor was identified in a woman aged 25 to 39 who had been exposed to COVID-19. The CDR3 sequence: CASSEKGTGAEAFF. The CDR3 DNA is TGTGCCAGCAGCGAAAAAGGGACAGGGGCTGAAGCTTTCTTT.